The next 13 T cell receptor beta chains were all read from a single sample in a study of T cells in Graves' hyperthyroidism and ophthalmopathy. The source material, RNA transcripts, was used to amplify TCR beta CDR3 regions. First-round RT-PCR with HTBI primers amplified the TCR CDR3 region. Via MiXCR, TCRdb re-called the multiplex PCR reads, giving one row per CDR3 protein. The table lists over 250,000 distinct CDR3 sequences, about 25% of them singletons. What was sequenced was blood. These receptor sequences come from a man aged 40-49 years with Graves' hyperthyroidism that later progressed to Graves' ophthalmopathy.

At least ten counts were recorded for this clonotype. A much larger clone is a single base away; this may be a read error. The chain employs TRBV6-5 and TRBJ1-2; no reliable D call. V dropped 4 bases and J dropped 9 bases, with 12 bases sitting between them. In germline, CDR1 is MNHEY, CDR2 SVGAGI. The CDR3 consists of 12 residues. CDR3 amino acids: CASSSNNGSYTF. The DNA of the CDR3 is TGTGCCAGCAGTTCTAATAACGGTAGCTACACCTTC.

This clonotype was counted many times. The chain combines TRBV11-3 with TRBJ2-5; perhaps D is TRBD1 or TRBD2 (5 bases each). The CDR3 is 12 amino acids. CDR1 and CDR2 from the germline V gene are SGHNT and YENEEA. The germline V and J ends were trimmed by 4 bases and 5 bases, with 8 bases remaining between them. CDR3 nucleotides: TGTGCCAGCAGCTGGGGGACGGAGACCCAGTACTTC. Translated, it gives CASSWGTETQYF. Filled out from reference TRBV11-3 and TRBJ2-5, the complete variable domain reads EAGVVQSPRYKIIEKKQPVAFWCNPISGHNTLYWYLQNLGQGPELLIRYENEEAVDDSQLPKDRFSAERLKGVDSTLKIQPAELGDSAVYLCASSWGTETQYFGPGTRLLVL.

This clonotype was counted ten times or more. The J gene is TRBJ1-1, the V gene TRBV29-1; D perhaps matches TRBD1 (5 bases). There are 13 residues in the CDR3. Trimming removed 4 bases from V and 0 bases from J, with 9 bases in between. Germline V lookup: CDR1 SQVTM, CDR2 ANQGSEA. CDR3 sequence: CSVVRELNTEAFF. The CDR3 DNA reads TGCAGCGTTGTCAGGGAGCTGAACACTGAAGCTTTCTTT.

The sample holds many counts of this clonotype. The CDR3 loop is CATSDSRGSGNTIYF. CDR3 nucleotide sequence: TGTGCCACCAGTGATTCGAGGGGATCTGGAAACACCATATATTTT. The chain is built from TRBV24-1 and TRBJ1-3; tentative D call: TRBD1 (5 bases). The V gene's germline CDR1 is KGHDR and CDR2 SFDVKD. The germline V and J ends were trimmed by 2 bases and 1 base, with 8 bases remaining between them. This CDR3 is 15 amino acids long.

In this sample, this clonotype turned up many times. The chain employs TRBV2 and TRBJ1-2; D may be TRBD1 (5 bases). V shed 8 bases and J shed 5 bases, with 12 bases lying between them. Per the germline V gene, CDR1 is SNHLY and CDR2 is FYNNEI. This CDR3 contains 12 residues. CDR3 region: CASGGTGYGYTF. As DNA, the CDR3 is TGTGCCAGCGGTGGGACTGGGTATGGCTACACCTTC.

This clonotype has a count of ten or more. The CDR3 nucleotides are TGTGCCAGCAGCTTACTGGAGGGGGAGCAGTACTTC. Its translation is CASSLLEGEQYF. The chain is built from TRBV7-9 and TRBJ2-7, with D perhaps matching TRBD2 (6 bases). The CDR3 sequence is 12 residues long. V was shortened by 2 bases and J by 7 bases, with 9 bases between the two germline ends. Germline loops: CDR1 SEHNR, CDR2 FQNEAQ (reference sequence).

This clonotype has ten or more counts. The chain carries TRBV6-1 and TRBJ2-5; D not resolved. The CDR3 loop spans 12 amino acids. Trimming took 7 bases from V and 5 from J, leaving 11 bases between them. Germline V gene sequence: CDR1 MNHNS, CDR2 SASEGT. CDR3 bases: TGTGCCAGCACCTCGCCTTCTGAGACCCAGTACTTC. It is translated as CASTSPSETQYF.

The chain has TRBV6-1 and TRBJ1-2; the D gene is possibly TRBD1 (6 bases). The germline gives CDR1 MNHNS, CDR2 SASEGT. With 5 bases removed from V and 0 bases from J, the gap between germline ends came to 13 bases. CDR3 size: 15 residues. In nucleotides, the CDR3 is TGTGCCAGCAGTACCACAGGGTCGGCTAACTATGGCTACACCTTC. Its protein product is CASSTTGSANYGYTF.

Details on this clonotype: This may come from a read error, since a much larger clone is one base off. The rearrangement uses TRBV20-1 and TRBJ1-1, with unresolved D. There are 16 residues in the CDR3. CDR1 DFQATT and CDR2 SNEGSKA come from the germline V gene (reference sequence). CDR3 bases: TGCAGTGCTAGAGGTCGAGATTACGGGGATGACACTGGAGCTTTCTTT. This translates into CSARGRDYGDDTGAFF.

This clonotype was counted many times. The chain uses TRBV20-1 and TRBJ2-4, with D perhaps TRBD1 or TRBD2 (5 bases each). The ends were cut back, 1 base at V and 1 base at J, with 17 bases in the middle. The CDR3 loop spans 17 amino acids. CDR1 is DFQATT and CDR2 is SNEGSKA in the germline V gene (reference sequence). This CDR3 is CSARGSRAGTAKNIQYF. CDR3 sequence (DNA): TGCAGTGCTAGAGGAAGCAGGGCGGGTACGGCCAAAAACATTCAGTACTTC.

This clonotype was recorded at least ten times. The chain recombines TRBV7-8 with TRBJ2-4; 8 nucleotides match TRBD2. V was pared by 0 bases and J by 5 bases, with 0 bases of the junction left unmatched. The CDR3 runs 14 residues. Germline V gene sequence: CDR1 SGHVS, CDR2 FQNEAQ. CDR3 bases: TGTGCCAGCAGCTTAGCGGGACTAGAAAACATTCAGTACTTC. Translated: CASSLAGLENIQYF.

The chain links TRBV7-8 to TRBJ2-5; no definite D call. The CDR3 is 12 residues long. Germline CDR1 is SGHVS and CDR2 is FQNEAQ. The ends were cut back, 5 bases at V and 2 bases at J, with 6 bases in the middle. CDR3: CASSQIQETQYF. The CDR3, as DNA: TGTGCCAGCAGCCAAATTCAAGAGACCCAGTACTTC. The entire variable domain, with the rest obtained from reference TRBV7-8 and TRBJ2-5, is as follows: GAGVSQSPRYKVAKRGQDVALRCDPISGHVSLFWYQQALGQGPEFLTYFQNEAQLDKSGLPSDRFFAERPEGSVSTLKIQRTQQEDSAVYLCASSQIQETQYFGPGTRLLVL.

This chain links TRBV12-3 or TRBV12-4 with TRBJ1-2; the match to TRBD1 covers 9 bases. V lost 7 bases to trimming and J lost 10 bases; unmatched junction nucleotides: 10. CDR3 length equals 13 residues. CDR3 residues: CASKGTGIPNYTF. The DNA for the CDR3 is TGTGCCAGCAAGGGGACAGGGATCCCAAACTACACCTTC.